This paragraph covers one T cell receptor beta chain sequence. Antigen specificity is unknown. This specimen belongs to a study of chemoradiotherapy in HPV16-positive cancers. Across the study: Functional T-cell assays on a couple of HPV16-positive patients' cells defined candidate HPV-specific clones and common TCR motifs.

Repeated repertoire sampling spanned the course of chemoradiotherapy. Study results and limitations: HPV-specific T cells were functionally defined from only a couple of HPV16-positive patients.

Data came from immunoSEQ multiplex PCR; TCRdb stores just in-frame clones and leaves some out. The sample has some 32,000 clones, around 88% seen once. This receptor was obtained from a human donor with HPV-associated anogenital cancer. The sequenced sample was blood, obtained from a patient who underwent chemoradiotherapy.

CDR3 in amino acids: CASRRARNGELFF. CDR3 nucleotide sequence: TGTGCCAGCAGAAGAGCACGGAACGGGGAGCTGTTTTTT. The gene calls are TRBV2 and TRBJ2-2, with no clear D. Germline V gene sequence: CDR1 SNHLY, CDR2 FYNNEI. Trimming took off 6 bases at V and 7 bases at J, with 12 bases between the two ends. CDR3 length: 13 residues. Variable domain in full (rest from reference TRBV2 and TRBJ2-2): EPEVTQTPSHQVTQMGQEVILRCVPISNHLYFYWYRQILGQKVEFLVSFYNNEISEKSEIFDDQFSVERPDGSNFTLKIRSTKLEDSAMYFCASRRARNGELFFGEGSRLTVL.